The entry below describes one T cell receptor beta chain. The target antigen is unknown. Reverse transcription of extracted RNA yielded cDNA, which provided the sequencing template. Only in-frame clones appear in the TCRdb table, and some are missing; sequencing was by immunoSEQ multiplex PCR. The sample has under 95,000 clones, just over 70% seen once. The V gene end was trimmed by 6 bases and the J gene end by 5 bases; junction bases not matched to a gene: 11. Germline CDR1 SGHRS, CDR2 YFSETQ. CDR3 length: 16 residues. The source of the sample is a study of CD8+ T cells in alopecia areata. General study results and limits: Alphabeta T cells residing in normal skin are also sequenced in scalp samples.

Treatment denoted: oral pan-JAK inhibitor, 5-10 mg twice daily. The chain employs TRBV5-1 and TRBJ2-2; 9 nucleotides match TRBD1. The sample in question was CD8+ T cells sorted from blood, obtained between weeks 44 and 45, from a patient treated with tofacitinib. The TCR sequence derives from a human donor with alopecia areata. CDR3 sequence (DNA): TGCGCCAGCACCAGTAACAGGGGGCGTCGGACCGGGGAGCTGTTTTTT. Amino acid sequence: CASTSNRGRRTGELFF.